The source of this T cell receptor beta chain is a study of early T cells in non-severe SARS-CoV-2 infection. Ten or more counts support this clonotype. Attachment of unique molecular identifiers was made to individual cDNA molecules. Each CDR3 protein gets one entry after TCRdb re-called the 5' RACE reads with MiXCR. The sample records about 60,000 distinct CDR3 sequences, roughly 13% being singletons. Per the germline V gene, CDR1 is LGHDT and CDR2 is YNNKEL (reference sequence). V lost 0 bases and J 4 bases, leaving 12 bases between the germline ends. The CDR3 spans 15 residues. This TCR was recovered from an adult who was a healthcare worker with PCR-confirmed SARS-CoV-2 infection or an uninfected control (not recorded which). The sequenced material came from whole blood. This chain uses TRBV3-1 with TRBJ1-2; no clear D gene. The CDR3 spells CASSQEGSRSYGYTF. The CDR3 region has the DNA TGTGCCAGCAGCCAAGAGGGCAGTCGTTCCTATGGCTACACCTTC.